The entry that follows covers one TCR beta chain sequence. Sequencing was performed with immunoSEQ multiplex PCR; in TCRdb, only in-frame clones are kept and a portion is missing. The table records tens of thousands of clones, approximately 91% of them present only once. This entry comes from a study of T cell changes during pregnancy in multiple sclerosis. This TCR came from a female donor with multiple sclerosis, enrolled in a pregnancy study. The sequencing used CD4+ T cells from peripheral blood mononuclear cells, collected in the first trimester of pregnancy.

The CDR3 protein is CASSQDGSSYNEQFF. The CDR3 bases are TGTGCCAGCAGCCAAGACGGGAGTTCCTACAATGAGCAGTTCTTC. The chain links TRBV4-2 to TRBJ2-1; D is possibly TRBD2 (6 bases). This CDR3 spans 15 amino acids. The ends were cut back, 0 bases at V and 1 base at J, with 7 bases in the middle. CDR1 is LGHNA, CDR2 YNFKEQ, per germline.